This T cell receptor (beta chain) was found in a study of PD-1 blockade in classical Hodgkin lymphoma. Every patient was affected by relapse after autologous stem cell transplantation, while exposure to brentuximab vedotin was not uniform. Data came from immunoSEQ multiplex PCR; TCRdb stores just in-frame clones and leaves some out. The sample holds 130,000 to 150,000 clones, less than 80% seen once. There are 16 residues in the CDR3. CDR1 is MDHEN, CDR2 SYDVKM, per germline. The V and J ends lost 2 bases and 0 bases respectively, with 14 bases between them. This specimen consisted of peripheral blood mononuclear cells (PBMCs), obtained before the second cycle of nivolumab. The sequence came from a human donor with classical Hodgkin lymphoma. The chain carries TRBV28 and TRBJ2-7, with D perhaps matching TRBD2 (5 bases). This chain's CDR3 is CASSLASGVISYEQYF. The DNA for the CDR3 is TGTGCCAGCAGTTTAGCCTCCGGGGTAATCTCCTACGAGCAGTACTTC.